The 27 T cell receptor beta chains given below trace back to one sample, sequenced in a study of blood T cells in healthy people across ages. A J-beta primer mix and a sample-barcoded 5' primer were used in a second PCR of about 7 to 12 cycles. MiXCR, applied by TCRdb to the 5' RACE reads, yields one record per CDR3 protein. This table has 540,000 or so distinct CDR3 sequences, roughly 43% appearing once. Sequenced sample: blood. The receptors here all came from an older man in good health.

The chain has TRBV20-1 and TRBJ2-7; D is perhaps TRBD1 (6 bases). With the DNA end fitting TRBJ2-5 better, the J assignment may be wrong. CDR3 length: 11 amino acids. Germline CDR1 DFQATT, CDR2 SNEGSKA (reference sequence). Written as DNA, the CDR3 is TGCAGTGCCAACAGGGAGGAGACCCAGTACTTC. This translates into CSANREETQYF.

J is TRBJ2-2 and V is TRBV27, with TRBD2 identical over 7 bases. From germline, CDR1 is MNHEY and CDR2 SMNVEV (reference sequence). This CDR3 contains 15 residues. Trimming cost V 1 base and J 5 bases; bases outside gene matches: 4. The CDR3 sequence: CASSLLSSGTGELFF. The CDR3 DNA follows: TGTGCCAGCAGTTTATTATCTAGCGGAACCGGGGAGCTGTTTTTT.

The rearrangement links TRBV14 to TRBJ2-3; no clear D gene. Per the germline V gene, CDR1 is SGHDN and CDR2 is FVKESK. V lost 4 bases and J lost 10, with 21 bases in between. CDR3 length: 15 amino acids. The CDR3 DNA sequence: TGTGCCAGCAGCCCGCACCCACAAGAAATAGGGTCGCAGTATTTT. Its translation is CASSPHPQEIGSQYF.

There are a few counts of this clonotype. The CDR3 DNA reads TGTGCCAGCAGTTCGCAGTCCTGGACCGAGCAGTACTTC. Protein: CASSSQSWTEQYF. V usage is TRBV12-3 or TRBV12-4 and J usage is TRBJ2-7; D unclear. The CDR3 totals 13 residues. V was shortened by 4 bases and J by 6 bases, with 13 bases between the two germline ends.

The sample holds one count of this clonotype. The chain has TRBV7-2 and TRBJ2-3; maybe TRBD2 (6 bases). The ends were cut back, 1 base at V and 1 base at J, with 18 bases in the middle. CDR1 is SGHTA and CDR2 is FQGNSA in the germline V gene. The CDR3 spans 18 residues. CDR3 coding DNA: TGTGCCAGCAGCTTAGTTGCGGGGACTCACTCGGGCACAGATACGCAGTATTTT. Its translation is CASSLVAGTHSGTDTQYF.

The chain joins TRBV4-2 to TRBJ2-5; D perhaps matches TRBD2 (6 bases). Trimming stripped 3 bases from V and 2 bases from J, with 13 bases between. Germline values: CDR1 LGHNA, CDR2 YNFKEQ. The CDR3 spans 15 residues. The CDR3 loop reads CASSQQTGRQETQYF. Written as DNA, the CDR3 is TGTGCCAGCAGCCAGCAAACCGGGAGACAAGAGACCCAGTACTTC.

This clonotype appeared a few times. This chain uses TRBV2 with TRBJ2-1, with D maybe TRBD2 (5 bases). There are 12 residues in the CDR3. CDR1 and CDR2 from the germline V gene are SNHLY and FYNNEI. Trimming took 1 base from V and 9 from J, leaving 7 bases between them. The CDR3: CASSEGGVEQFF. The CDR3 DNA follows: TGTGCCAGCAGTGAAGGGGGAGTTGAGCAGTTCTTC.

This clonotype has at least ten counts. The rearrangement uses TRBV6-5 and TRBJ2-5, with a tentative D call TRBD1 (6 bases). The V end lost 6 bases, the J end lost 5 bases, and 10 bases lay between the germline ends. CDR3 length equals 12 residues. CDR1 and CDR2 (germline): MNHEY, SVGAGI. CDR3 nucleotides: TGTGCCAGCAGAAACAGGGCGGAGACCCAGTACTTC. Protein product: CASRNRAETQYF.

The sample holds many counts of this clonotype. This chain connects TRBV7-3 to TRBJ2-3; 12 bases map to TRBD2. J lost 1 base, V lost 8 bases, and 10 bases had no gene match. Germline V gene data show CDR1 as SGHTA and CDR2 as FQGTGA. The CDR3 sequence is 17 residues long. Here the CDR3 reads CASGSSGGAGRTDTQYF. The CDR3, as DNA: TGTGCCAGCGGATCTAGCGGGGGGGCAGGTCGCACAGATACGCAGTATTTT.

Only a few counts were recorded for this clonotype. The CDR3 region is CSVARDRDYHGYTF. CDR3 DNA: TGCAGCGTTGCCCGGGACAGGGATTATCATGGCTACACCTTC. The chain combines TRBV29-1 with TRBJ1-2; TRBD1 matches at 9 bases. V shed 4 bases and J 6 bases; nucleotides not matched to a gene: 9. This CDR3 contains 14 residues. Germline CDR1 SQVTM, CDR2 ANQGSEA. The full variable domain, completed using reference TRBV29-1 and TRBJ1-2, is SAVISQKPSRDICQRGTSLTIQCQVDSQVTMMFWYRQQPGQSLTLIATANQGSEATYESGFVIDKFPISRPNLTFSTLTVSNMSPEDSSIYLCSVARDRDYHGYTFGSGTRLTVV.

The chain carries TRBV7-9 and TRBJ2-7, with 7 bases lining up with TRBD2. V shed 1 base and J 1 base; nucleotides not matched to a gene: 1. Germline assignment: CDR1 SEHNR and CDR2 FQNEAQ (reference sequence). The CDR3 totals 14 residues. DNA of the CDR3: TGTGCCAGCAGCTTAGAAGCGGGATCCTACGAGCAGTACTTC. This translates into CASSLEAGSYEQYF.

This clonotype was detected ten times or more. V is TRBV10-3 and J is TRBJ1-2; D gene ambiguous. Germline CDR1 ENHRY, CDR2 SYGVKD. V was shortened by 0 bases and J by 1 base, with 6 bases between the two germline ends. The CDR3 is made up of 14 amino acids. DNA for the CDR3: TGTGCCATCAGTGAGTCCGGCAGTAACTATGGCTACACCTTC. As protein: CAISESGSNYGYTF.

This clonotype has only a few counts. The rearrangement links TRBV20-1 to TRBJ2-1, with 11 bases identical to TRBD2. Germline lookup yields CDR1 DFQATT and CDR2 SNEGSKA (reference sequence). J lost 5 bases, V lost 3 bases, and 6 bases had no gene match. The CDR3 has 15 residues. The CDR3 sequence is CSASLGTSGNNEQFF. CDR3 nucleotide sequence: TGCAGTGCTAGCCTCGGGACTAGCGGCAACAATGAGCAGTTCTTC.

Here the CDR3 DNA reads TGCAGTGCTGGGACTCGATACAATGAGCAGTTCTTC. This encodes CSAGTRYNEQFF. The chain carries TRBV20-1 and TRBJ2-1; possibly TRBD2 for D (6 bases). The CDR3 length is 12 residues. Germline CDR1 reads DFQATT; CDR2 reads SNEGSKA (reference sequence). The V gene lost 5 bases and the J gene lost 4 bases, with 9 bases spanning the gap.

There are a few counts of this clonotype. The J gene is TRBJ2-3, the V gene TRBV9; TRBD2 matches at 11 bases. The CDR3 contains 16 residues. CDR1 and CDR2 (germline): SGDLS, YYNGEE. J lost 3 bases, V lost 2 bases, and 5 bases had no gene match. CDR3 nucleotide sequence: TGTGCCAGCAGCGTCCTTGGACTAGCGGGTACAGATACGCAGTATTTT. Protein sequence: CASSVLGLAGTDTQYF.

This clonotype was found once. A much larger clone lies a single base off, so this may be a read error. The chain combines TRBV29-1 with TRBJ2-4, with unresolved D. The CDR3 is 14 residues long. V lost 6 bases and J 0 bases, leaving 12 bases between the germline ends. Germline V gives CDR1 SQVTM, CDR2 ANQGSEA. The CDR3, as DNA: TGCAGCGTCGCCGACCGACTAGCCAAAAACATTCAGTACTTC. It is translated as CSVADRLAKNIQYF.

CDR3 DNA sequence: TGTGCCAGCAGTTTGGGAGTCGCCGTCGATACGCAGTATTTT. Translated, it gives CASSLGVAVDTQYF. This sequence joins TRBV28 and TRBJ2-3, with a weak D call TRBD2 (5 bases). Trimming left V 3 bases short and J 6 bases short, with 13 bases between. CDR1 MDHEN and CDR2 SYDVKM come from the germline V gene. The CDR3 has 14 amino acids.

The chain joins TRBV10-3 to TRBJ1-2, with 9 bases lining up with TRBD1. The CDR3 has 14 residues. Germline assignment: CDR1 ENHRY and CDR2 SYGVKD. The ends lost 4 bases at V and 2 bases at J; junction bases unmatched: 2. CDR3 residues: CAISGTGDNYGYTF. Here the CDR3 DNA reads TGTGCCATCAGTGGGACAGGGGACAACTATGGCTACACCTTC.

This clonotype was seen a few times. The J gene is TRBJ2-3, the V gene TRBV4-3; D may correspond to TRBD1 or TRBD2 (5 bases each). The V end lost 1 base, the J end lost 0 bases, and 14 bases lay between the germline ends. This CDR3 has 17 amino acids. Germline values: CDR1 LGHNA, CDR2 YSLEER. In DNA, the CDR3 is TGCGCCAGCAGCCAAGTCAGGGACGTCCCGAGCACAGATACGCAGTATTTT. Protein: CASSQVRDVPSTDTQYF.

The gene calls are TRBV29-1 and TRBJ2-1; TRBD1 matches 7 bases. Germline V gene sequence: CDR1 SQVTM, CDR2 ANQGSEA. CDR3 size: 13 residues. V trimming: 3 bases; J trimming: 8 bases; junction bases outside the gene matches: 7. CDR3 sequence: CSVEGQFLDEQFF. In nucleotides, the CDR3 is TGCAGCGTTGAGGGACAGTTTTTAGATGAGCAGTTCTTC.

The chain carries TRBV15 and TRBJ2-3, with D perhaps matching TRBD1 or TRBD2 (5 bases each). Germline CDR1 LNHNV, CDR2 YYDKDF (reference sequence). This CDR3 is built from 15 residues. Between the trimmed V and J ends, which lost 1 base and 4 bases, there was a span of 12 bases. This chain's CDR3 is CATSRGGGFSDTQYF. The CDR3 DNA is TGTGCCACCAGCAGAGGGGGCGGGTTTTCAGATACGCAGTATTTT.

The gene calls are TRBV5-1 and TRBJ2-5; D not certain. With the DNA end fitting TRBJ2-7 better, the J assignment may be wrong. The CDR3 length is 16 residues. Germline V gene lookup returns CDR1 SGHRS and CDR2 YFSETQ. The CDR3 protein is CASSLDSPAPTYEQYF. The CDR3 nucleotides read TGCGCCAGCAGCTTGGACAGTCCGGCGCCAACCTACGAGCAGTACTTC.

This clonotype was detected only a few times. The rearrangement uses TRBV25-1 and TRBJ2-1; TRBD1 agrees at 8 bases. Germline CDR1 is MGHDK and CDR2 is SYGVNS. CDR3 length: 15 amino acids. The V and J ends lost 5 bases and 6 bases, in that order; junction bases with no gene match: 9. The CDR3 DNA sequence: TGTGCCAGCAGTACAACGATGACAGGGGTCAATGAGCAGTTCTTC. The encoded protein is CASSTTMTGVNEQFF. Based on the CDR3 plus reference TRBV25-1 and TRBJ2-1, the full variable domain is EADIYQTPRYLVIGTGKKITLECSQTMGHDKMYWYQQDPGMELHLIHYSYGVNSTEKGDLSSESTVSRIRTEHFPLTLESARPSHTSQYLCASSTTMTGVNEQFFGPGTRLTVL.

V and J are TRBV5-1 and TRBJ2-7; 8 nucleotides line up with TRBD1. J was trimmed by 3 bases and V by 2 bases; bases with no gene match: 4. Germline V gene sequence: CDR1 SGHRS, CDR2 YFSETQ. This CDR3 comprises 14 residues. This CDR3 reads CASSFSDRDYEQYF. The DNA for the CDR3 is TGCGCCAGCAGCTTCTCGGACAGGGACTACGAGCAGTACTTC.

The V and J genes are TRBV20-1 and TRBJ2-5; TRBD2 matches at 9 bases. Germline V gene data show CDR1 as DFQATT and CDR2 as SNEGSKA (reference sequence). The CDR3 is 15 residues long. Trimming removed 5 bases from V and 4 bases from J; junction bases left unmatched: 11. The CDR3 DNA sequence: TGCAGTGCTGACGAGTTAGCGGGAGTCCCAGAGACCCAGTACTTC. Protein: CSADELAGVPETQYF.

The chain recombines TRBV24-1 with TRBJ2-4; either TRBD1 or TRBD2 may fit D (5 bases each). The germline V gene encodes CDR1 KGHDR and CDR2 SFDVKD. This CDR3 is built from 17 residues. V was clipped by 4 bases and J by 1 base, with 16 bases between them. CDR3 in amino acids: CATSDIGTPGAKNIQYF. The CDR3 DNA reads TGTGCCACCAGTGACATTGGGACCCCAGGGGCCAAAAACATTCAGTACTTC.

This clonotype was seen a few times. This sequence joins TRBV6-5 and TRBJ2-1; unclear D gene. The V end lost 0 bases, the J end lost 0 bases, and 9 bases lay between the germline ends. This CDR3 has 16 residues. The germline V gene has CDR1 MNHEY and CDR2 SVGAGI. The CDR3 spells CASSYSWQSSYNEQFF. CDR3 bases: TGTGCCAGCAGTTACTCTTGGCAAAGCTCCTACAATGAGCAGTTCTTC.